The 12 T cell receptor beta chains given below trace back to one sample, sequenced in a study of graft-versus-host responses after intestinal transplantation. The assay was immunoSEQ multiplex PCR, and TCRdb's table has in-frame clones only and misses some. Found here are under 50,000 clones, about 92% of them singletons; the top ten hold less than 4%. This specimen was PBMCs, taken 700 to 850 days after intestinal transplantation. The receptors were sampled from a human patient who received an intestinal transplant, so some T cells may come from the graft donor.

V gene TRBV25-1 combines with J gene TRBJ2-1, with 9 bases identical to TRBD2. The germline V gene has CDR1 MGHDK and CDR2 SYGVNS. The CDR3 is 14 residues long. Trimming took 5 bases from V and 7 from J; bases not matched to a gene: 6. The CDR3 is CASSLAGVGNEQFF. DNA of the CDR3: TGTGCCAGCAGTTTAGCGGGAGTTGGGAATGAGCAGTTCTTC.

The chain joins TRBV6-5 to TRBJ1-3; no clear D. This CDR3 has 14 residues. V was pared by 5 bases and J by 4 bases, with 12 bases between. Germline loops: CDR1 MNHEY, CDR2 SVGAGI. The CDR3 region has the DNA TGTGCCAGCAGTCCTGCCACAGTCGGAAACACCATATATTTT. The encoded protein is CASSPATVGNTIYF.

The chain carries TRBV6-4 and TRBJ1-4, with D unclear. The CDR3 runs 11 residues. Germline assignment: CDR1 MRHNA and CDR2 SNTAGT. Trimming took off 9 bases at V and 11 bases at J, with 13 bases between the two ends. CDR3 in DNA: TGTGCCAGACGAACAAGGACGAAACTGTTTTTT. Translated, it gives CARRTRTKLFF.

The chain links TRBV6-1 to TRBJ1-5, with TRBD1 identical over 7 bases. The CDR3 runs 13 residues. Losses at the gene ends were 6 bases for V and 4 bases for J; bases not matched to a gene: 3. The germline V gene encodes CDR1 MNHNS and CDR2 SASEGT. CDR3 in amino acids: CASRRDRNQPQHF. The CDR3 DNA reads TGTGCCAGCAGAAGGGACAGAAATCAGCCCCAGCATTTT.

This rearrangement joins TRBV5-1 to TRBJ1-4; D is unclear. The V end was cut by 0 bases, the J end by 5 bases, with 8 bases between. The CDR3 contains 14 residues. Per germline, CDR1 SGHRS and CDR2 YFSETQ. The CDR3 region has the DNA TGCGCCAGCAGCTTGGACGCGCCCAATGAAAAACTGTTTTTT. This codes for CASSLDAPNEKLFF.

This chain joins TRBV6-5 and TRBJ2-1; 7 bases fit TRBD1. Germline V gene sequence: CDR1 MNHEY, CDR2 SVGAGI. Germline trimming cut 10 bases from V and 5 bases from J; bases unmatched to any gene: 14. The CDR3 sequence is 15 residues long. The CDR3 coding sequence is TGTGCCACGAACGACCGGGACAGCCCAAACAATGAGCAGTTCTTC. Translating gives CATNDRDSPNNEQFF.

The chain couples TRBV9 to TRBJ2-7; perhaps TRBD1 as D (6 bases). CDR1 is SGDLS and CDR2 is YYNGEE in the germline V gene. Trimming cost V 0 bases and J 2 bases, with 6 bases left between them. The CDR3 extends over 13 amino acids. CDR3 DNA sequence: TGTGCCAGCAGCGTAGGGGACACCTACGAGCAGTACTTC. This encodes CASSVGDTYEQYF.

As DNA, the CDR3 is TGTGCCAGCAGCCTACTAGACGGGTTAGATAATTCACCCCTCCACTTT. This codes for CASSLLDGLDNSPLHF. V gene TRBV27 combines with J gene TRBJ1-6, with D unresolved. Germline V gene data show CDR1 as MNHEY and CDR2 as SMNVEV (reference sequence). The CDR3 totals 16 residues. V dropped 6 bases and J dropped 5 bases, with 17 bases sitting between them.

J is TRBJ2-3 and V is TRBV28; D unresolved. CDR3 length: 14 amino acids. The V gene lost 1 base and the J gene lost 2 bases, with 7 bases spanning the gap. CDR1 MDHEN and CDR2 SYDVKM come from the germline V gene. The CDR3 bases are TGTGCCAGCAGTTTATTGTCCCTCACAGATACGCAGTATTTT. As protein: CASSLLSLTDTQYF.

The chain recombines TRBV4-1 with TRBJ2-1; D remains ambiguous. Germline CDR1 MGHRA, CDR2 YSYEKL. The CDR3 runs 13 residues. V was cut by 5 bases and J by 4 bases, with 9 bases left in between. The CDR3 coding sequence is TGCGCCAGCAGCTCCGGCACATACAATGAGCAGTTCTTC. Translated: CASSSGTYNEQFF.

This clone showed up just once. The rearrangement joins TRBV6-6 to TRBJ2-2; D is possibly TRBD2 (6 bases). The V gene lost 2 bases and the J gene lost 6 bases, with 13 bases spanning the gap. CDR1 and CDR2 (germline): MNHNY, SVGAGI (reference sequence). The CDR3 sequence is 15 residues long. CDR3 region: CASSYARGSAGELFF. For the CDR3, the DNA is TGTGCCAGCAGTTACGCGCGGGGTTCGGCCGGGGAGCTGTTTTTT.

CDR3 amino acids: CASSGRNSPYNEQFF. CDR3 DNA sequence: TGTGCCAGCAGTGGCCGCAATAGCCCCTACAATGAGCAGTTCTTC. The V gene is TRBV6-1, the J gene TRBJ2-1; no clear D gene. V lost 4 bases to trimming and J lost 2 bases, with 12 bases between them. This CDR3 contains 15 residues. The germline gives CDR1 MNHNS, CDR2 SASEGT.